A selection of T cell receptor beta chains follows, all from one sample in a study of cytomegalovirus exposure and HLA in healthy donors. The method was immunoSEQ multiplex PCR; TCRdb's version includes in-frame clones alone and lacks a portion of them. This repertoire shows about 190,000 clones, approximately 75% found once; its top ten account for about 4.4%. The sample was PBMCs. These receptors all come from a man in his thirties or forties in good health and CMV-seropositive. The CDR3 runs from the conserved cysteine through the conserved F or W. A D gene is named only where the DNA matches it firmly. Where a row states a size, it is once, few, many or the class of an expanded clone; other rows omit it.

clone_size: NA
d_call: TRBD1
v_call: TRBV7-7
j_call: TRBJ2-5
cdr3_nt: TGTGCTAGCAGCCGGCGGACAGGGGGCGCGGGGGGGACCCAGTACTTC
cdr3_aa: CASSRRTGGAGGTQYF

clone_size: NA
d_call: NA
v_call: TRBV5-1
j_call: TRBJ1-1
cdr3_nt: TGCGCCAGCAGGTCCGAACATGCGAACACTGAAGCTTTCTTT
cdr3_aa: CASRSEHANTEAFF

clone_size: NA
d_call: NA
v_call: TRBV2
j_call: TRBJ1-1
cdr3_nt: TGTGCCAGCAGTGAAGTGAGGGCTCTGGCTGAAGCTTTCTTT
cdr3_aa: CASSEVRALAEAFF

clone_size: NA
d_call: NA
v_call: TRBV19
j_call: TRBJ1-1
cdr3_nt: TGTGCCACAAGATCCGGAACAGGCTGGACTGAAGCTTTCTTT
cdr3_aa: CATRSGTGWTEAFF

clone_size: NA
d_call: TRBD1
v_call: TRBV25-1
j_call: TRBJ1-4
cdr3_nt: TGTGCCAGCAGTGTTTCTGGGACAGGGCATGAAAAACTGTTTTTT
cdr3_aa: CASSVSGTGHEKLFF

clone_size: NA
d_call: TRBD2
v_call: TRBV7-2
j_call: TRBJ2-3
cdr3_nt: TGTGCCAGCAGCTTAGGGGAGGGGTTCCCGCAGTATTTT
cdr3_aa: CASSLGEGFPQYF

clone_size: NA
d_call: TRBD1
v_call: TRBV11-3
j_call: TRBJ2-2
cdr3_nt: TGTGCCAGCAGCCCAGGGGGCCGGATCGGGGAGCTGTTTTTT
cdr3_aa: CASSPGGRIGELFF

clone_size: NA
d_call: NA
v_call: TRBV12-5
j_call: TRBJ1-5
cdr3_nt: TGTGCTAGTGGTTTGGTACTGTCCCCCCAGGGCGCCAATCAGCCCCAGCATTTT
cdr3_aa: CASGLVLSPQGANQPQHF

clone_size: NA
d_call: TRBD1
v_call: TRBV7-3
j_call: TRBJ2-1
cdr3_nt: TGTGCCAGCAGCTCGGACAGGGGCTCCTACAATGAGCAGTTCTTC
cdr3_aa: CASSSDRGSYNEQFF

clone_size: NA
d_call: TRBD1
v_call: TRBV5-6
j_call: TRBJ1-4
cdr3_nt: TGTGCCAGCAGTCGGGGACAGTCTGGTGAAAAACTGTTTTTT
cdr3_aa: CASSRGQSGEKLFF

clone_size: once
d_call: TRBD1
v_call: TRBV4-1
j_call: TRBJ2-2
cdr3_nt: TGCGCCAGCAGCCTGACCCGACCCAGGACAGGGTTCTCCGGGGAGCTGTTTTTT
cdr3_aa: CASSLTRPRTGFSGELFF

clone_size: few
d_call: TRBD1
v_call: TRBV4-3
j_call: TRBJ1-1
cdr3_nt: TGCGCCAGCAGCCATATAACAGGGGACGCTGAAGCTTTCTTT
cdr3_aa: CASSHITGDAEAFF

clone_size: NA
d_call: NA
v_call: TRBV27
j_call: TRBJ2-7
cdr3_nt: TGTGCCAGCAGCCGGGGGTACGAGCAGTACTTC
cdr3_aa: CASSRGYEQYF

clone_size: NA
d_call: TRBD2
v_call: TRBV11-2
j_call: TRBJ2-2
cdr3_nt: TGTGCCAGCAGCTTAGCAATGTCCCTAGCGGGAGCCGGGGAGCTGTTTTTT
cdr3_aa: CASSLAMSLAGAGELFF